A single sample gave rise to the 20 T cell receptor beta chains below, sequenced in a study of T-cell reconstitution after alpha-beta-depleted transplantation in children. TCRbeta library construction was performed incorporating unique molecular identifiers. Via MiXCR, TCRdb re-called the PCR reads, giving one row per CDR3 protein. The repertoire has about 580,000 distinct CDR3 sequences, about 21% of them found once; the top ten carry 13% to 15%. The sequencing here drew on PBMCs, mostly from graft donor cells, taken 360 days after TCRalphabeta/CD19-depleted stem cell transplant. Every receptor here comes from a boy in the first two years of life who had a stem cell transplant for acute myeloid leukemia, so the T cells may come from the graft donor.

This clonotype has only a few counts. The CDR3 coding sequence is TGCAGCGTTGTATCTGGGGCTGGGGCCAACGTCCTGACTTTC. This translates into CSVVSGAGANVLTF. This chain joins TRBV29-1 and TRBJ2-6; D gene unclear. Trimming left V 4 bases short and J 2 bases short, with 9 bases between. CDR3 length equals 14 residues. Germline-derived CDR1 and CDR2 are SQVTM and ANQGSEA.

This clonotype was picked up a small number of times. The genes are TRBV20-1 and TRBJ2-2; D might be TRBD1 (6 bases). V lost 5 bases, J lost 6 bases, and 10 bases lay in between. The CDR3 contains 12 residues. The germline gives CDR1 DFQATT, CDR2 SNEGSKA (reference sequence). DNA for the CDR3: TGCAGTGCTGAGTACAGGGCCGGGGAGCTGTTTTTT. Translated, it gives CSAEYRAGELFF.

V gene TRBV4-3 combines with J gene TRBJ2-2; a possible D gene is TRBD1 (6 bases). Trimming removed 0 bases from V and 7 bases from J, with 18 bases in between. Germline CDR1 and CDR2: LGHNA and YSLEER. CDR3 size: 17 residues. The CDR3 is CASSQDGVSGVSGELFF. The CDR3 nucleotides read TGCGCCAGCAGCCAAGACGGGGTATCAGGGGTGAGCGGGGAGCTGTTTTTT.

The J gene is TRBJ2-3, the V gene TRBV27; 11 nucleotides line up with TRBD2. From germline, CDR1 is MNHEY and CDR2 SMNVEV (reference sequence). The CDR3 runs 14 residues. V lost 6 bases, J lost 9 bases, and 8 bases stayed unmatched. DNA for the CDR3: TGTGCCAGCAGACCCGTAGCGGGGGGGCTAACGCAGTATTTT. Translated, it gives CASRPVAGGLTQYF.

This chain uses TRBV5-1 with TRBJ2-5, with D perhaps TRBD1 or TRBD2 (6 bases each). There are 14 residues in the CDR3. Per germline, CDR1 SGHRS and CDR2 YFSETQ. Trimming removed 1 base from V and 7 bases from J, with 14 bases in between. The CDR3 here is CASSLSQGLGTQYF. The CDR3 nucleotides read TGCGCCAGCAGCTTGTCACAGGGACTGGGGACCCAGTACTTC.

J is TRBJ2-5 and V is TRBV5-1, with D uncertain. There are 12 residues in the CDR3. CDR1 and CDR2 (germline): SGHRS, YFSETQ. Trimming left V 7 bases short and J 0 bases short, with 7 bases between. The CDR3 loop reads CASCPYQETQYF. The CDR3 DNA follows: TGCGCCAGCTGCCCGTACCAAGAGACCCAGTACTTC.

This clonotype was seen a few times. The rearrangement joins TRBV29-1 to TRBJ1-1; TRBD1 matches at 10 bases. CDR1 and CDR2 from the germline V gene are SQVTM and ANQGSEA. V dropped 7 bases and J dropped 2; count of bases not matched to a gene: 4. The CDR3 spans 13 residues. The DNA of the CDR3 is TGCAGCGGGGGGGACAGGGGCAACACTGAAGCTTTCTTT. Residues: CSGGDRGNTEAFF.

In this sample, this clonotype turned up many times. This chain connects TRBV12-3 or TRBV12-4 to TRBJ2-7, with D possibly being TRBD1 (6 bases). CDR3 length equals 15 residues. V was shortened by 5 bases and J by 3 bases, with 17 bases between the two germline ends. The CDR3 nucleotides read TGTGCCAGCAGTCCCGACAGGATGGATCACTACGAGCAGTACTTC. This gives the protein CASSPDRMDHYEQYF.

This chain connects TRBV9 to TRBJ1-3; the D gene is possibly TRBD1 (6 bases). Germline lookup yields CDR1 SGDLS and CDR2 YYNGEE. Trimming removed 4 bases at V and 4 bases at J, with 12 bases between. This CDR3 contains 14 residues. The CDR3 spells CASSTQGIGNTIYF. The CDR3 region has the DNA TGTGCCAGCAGCACACAGGGAATAGGAAACACCATATATTTT.

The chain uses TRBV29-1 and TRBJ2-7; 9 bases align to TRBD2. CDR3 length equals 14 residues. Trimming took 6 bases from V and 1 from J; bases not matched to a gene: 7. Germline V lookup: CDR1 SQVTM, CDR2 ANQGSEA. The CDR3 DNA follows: TGCAGCGTAGGAACTAGCGGGTATTCCTACGAGCAGTACTTC. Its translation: CSVGTSGYSYEQYF.

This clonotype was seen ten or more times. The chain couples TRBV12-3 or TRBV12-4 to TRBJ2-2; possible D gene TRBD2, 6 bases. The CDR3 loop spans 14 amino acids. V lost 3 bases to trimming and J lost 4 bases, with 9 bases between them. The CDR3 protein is CASSFWRGTGELFF. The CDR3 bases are TGTGCCAGCAGTTTCTGGAGGGGCACCGGGGAGCTGTTTTTT.

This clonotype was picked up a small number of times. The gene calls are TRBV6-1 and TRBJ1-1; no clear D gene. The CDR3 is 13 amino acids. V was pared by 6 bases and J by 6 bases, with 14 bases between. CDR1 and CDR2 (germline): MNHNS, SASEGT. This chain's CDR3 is CASSADPNAEAFF. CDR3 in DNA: TGTGCCAGCAGCGCAGACCCCAATGCTGAAGCTTTCTTT.

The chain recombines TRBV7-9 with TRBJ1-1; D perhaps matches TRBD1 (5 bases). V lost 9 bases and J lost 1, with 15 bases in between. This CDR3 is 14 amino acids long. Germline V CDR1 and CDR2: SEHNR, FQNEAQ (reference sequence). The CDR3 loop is CASHYGAENTEAFF. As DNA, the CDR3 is TGTGCCAGTCATTACGGGGCGGAGAACACTGAAGCTTTCTTT.

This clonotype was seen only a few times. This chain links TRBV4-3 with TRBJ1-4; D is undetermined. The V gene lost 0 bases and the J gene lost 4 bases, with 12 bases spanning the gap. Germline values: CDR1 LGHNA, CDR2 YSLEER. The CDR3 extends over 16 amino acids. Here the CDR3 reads CASSQDPRRGNEKLFF. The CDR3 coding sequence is TGCGCCAGCAGCCAAGATCCTCGACGTGGTAATGAAAAACTGTTTTTT.

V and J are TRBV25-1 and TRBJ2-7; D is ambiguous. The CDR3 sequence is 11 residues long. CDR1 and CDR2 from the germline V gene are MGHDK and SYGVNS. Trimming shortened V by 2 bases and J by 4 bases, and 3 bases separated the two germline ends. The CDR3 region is CASSERYEQYV. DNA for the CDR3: TGTGCCAGCAGTGAAAGATACGAGCAGTACGTC.

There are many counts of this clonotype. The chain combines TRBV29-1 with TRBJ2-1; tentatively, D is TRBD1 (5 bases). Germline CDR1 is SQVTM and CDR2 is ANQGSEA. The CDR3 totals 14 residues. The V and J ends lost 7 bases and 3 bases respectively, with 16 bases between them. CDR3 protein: CSALTAKHYNEQFF. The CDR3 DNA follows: TGCAGCGCGTTGACAGCGAAACACTACAATGAGCAGTTCTTC.

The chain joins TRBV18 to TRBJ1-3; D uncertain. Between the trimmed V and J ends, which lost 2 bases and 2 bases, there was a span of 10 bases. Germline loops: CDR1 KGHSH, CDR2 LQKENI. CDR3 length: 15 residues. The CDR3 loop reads CASSPGDTAGNTIYF. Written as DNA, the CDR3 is TGTGCCAGCTCACCAGGTGACACAGCTGGAAACACCATATATTTT.

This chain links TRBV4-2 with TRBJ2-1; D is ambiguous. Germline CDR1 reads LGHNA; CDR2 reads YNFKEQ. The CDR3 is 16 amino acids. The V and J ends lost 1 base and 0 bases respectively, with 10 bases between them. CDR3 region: CASSQVERYSYNEQFF. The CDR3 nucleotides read TGTGCCAGCAGCCAAGTGGAGCGTTACTCCTACAATGAGCAGTTCTTC.

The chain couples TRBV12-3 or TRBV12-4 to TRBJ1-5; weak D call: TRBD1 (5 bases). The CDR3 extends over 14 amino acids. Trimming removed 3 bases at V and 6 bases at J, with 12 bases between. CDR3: CASSFWQGPQPQHF. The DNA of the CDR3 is TGTGCCAGCAGTTTTTGGCAGGGCCCTCAGCCCCAGCATTTT.

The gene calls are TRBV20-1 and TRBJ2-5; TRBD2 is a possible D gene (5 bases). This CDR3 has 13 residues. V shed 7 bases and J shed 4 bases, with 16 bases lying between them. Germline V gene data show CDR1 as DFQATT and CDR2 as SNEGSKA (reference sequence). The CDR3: CSGETPTGETQYF. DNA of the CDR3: TGCAGTGGGGAGACCCCCACGGGAGAGACCCAGTACTTC.